This entry describes one T cell receptor beta chain. The antigen remains unidentified. This sample is part of a study of OX40 agonist ivuxolimab in advanced cancers. Study-wide background: The study enrolled dose-escalation patients with hepatocellular carcinoma, melanoma, renal cell or head and neck cancer.

Study-wide results and caveats: The CD4+ and CD8+ T cells in the blood had expanded clonally by week 6 at 0.1 to 3.0 mg/kg. On average, a greater number of expanded clones characterised CD8+ T cells relative to CD4+.

Using immunoSEQ multiplex PCR, the repertoire was profiled, and TCRdb retains in-frame clones only, with some absent. The sample contains some 60,000 clones, about nine tenths of which appear only once. This clonotype was obtained from an adult with an advanced solid tumor such as melanoma, head and neck, liver or kidney cancer. Sequencing was performed on CD4+ or CD8+ T cells sorted from blood, taken in a trial of the OX40 agonist ivuxolimab.

The CDR3 sequence is CASSPQGLDTQYF. The CDR3 region has the DNA TGTGCCAGCAGTCCCCAGGGGTTAGATACGCAGTATTTT. V is TRBV2 and J is TRBJ2-3, with D tentatively TRBD1 (6 bases). From germline, CDR1 is SNHLY and CDR2 FYNNEI. This CDR3 contains 13 residues. The germline V and J ends were trimmed by 5 bases and 5 bases, with 11 bases remaining between them. Combining the CDR3 with reference TRBV2 and TRBJ2-3 gives the whole variable domain EPEVTQTPSHQVTQMGQEVILRCVPISNHLYFYWYRQILGQKVEFLVSFYNNEISEKSEIFDDQFSVERPDGSNFTLKIRSTKLEDSAMYFCASSPQGLDTQYFGPGTRLTVL.